This T cell receptor beta chain appears in the sequencing data of a study of human T cells and chemical hapten exposure. Study details: From small differences in pooled library volume came most of the variation in per-sample TCR yields. Broader study findings: TCRs at high frequency, those above 1 in 1000, did not change with DPC sensitization.

Time point described: patch test 1, 2 weeks after DPC sensitization. Treatment denoted: therapeutic diphenylcyclopropenone sensitization with weekly scalp DPC. This clonotype was seen a few times. As yet, its antigen is unknown. TCRdb re-derived calls from the RACE reads in MiXCR, one entry per CDR3 protein. The top ten clones hold approximately 2% of a sample with roughly 98,000 distinct CDR3 sequences, under 15% of them seen once. This CDR3 region has 15 residues. The junction had 6 bases not matched to a gene; V was cut back by 5 bases and J by 8 bases. CDR1 and CDR2 (germline): MNHEY, SVGEGT. The sample here was whole blood, taken in connection with sensitization to the hapten diphenylcyclopropenone (DPC). The chain recombines TRBV6-2 or TRBV6-3 with TRBJ2-1; 13 bases map to TRBD2. The receptor comes from a woman aged 40-49 years with alopecia areata. Some clones in this sample may be carry-over from other donors' samples. CDR3 sequence: CASSAGLAGFDEQFF. The CDR3 DNA reads TGTGCCAGCAGTGCGGGACTAGCGGGATTCGATGAGCAGTTCTTC.